A selection of T cell receptor beta chains follows, all from one sample in a study of blood T cell repertoires in COVID-19. The table came from immunoSEQ multiplex PCR; TCRdb's copy has only in-frame clones and leaves some out. The sample shows 130,000 to 150,000 clones, approximately 86% of them seen only once. Sequencing was performed on peripheral blood. These receptors all stem from a middle-aged woman with active or convalescent COVID-19. The CDR3 runs from the conserved cysteine through the conserved F or W. The D gene is left open where the match is weak. The size field is filled for only some rows; it gives once, few, many or a size class.

>-|TRBJ2-1|TRBV4-1|-
CASSQDSVVSYNEQFF
TGCGCCAGCAGCCAAGACTCAGTGGTTTCCTACAATGAGCAGTTCTTC
>-|TRBJ2-7|TRBV28|once
CASSFRGGSQGPSYEQYF
TGTGCCAGCAGTTTCCGCGGGGGGTCACAGGGGCCTTCCTACGAGCAGTACTTC
>-|TRBJ1-1|TRBV6-5|-
CASSYRGAGRWTEAFF
TGTGCCAGCAGTTACCGCGGGGCAGGGCGGTGGACTGAAGCTTTCTTT
>TRBD1|TRBJ1-2|TRBV19|few
CASSQQGRRGYTF
TGTGCCAGTAGCCAACAGGGGCGGAGGGGCTACACCTTC
>-|TRBJ2-1|TRBV27|-
CASSQTSRGSYNEQFF
TGTGCCAGCAGTCAGACCTCCAGGGGCTCCTACAATGAGCAGTTCTTC
>TRBD1|TRBJ1-5|TRBV27|-
CASSLVGTGDIQHF
TGTGCCAGCAGTTTGGTAGGGACAGGGGATATTCAGCATTTT
>TRBD2|TRBJ2-7|TRBV27|few
CASSPAALAGVWNF
TGTGCCAGCAGCCCTGCTGCCCTAGCGGGGGTATGGAACTTC
>-|TRBJ1-5|TRBV11-2|-
CASSLEGSPYSNQPQHF
TGTGCCAGCAGCTTAGAGGGCAGCCCGTATAGCAATCAGCCCCAGCATTTT
>TRBD1|TRBJ1-2|TRBV19|once
CASSAGTGGYYGYTF
TGTGCCAGTAGTGCAGGCACAGGGGGTTACTATGGCTACACCTTC
>-|TRBJ1-2|TRBV28|-
CASSLLGRGPANYGYTF
TGTGCCAGCAGTTTATTGGGCAGGGGCCCAGCTAACTATGGCTACACCTTC
>TRBD1|TRBJ1-2|TRBV6-6|-
CASSYGRDRGGYTF
TGTGCCAGCAGTTACGGTCGGGACAGGGGCGGCTACACCTTC
>-|TRBJ1-1|TRBV5-1|-
CASSVGHTEAFF
TGCGCCAGCAGCGTTGGCCACACTGAAGCTTTCTTT
>-|TRBJ2-7|TRBV12-3/TRBV12-4|-
CASTLNRQYEQYF
TGTGCCAGCACTCTTAACAGACAGTACGAGCAGTACTTC
>-|TRBJ1-1|TRBV7-2|-
CASSLISGGAEAFF
TGTGCCAGCAGCTTAATTAGCGGGGGCGCTGAAGCTTTCTTT
>-|TRBJ1-5|TRBV11-2|few
CASSRGRENQPQHF
TGTGCCAGCAGCCGAGGACGGGAAAATCAGCCCCAGCATTTT
>-|TRBJ1-5|TRBV18|-
CASSLGQNFNQPQHF
TGTGCCAGCTCTCTTGGACAGAATTTTAATCAGCCCCAGCATTTT
>TRBD1|TRBJ1-5|TRBV19|-
CASSNRQGHQPQHF
TGTGCCAGTAGTAACCGACAGGGTCATCAGCCCCAGCATTTT
>-|TRBJ1-2|TRBV7-2|-
CASSLGAGNYGYTF
TGTGCCAGCAGCTTAGGGGCAGGGAACTATGGCTACACCTTC
>TRBD1|TRBJ1-2|TRBV11-2|-
CASSSDRVGYTF
TGTGCCAGCAGCTCTGACAGGGTTGGCTACACCTTC
>TRBD1|TRBJ2-7|TRBV27|-
CATSRTPTGVLGPEQYF
TGTGCCACCTCCCGGACACCGACAGGGGTCCTTGGCCCCGAGCAGTACTTC
>TRBD1|TRBJ1-3|TRBV28|-
CATLMDQGAGNTIYF
TGTGCCACCCTTATGGACCAGGGGGCTGGAAACACCATATATTTT
>-|TRBJ1-1|TRBV6-1|-
CASSEGAGEGTEAFF
TGTGCCAGCAGTGAAGGCGCAGGGGAAGGCACTGAAGCTTTCTTT
>TRBD1|TRBJ2-1|TRBV28|-
CASSWTGRRGSHNEQFF
TGTGCCAGCAGTTGGACAGGTCGAAGGGGGTCCCACAATGAGCAGTTCTTC
>-|TRBJ2-3|TRBV10-1|-
CASSESTGQTDTQYF
TGCGCCAGCAGTGAGTCGACAGGACAGACAGATACGCAGTATTTT
>TRBD1|TRBJ1-2|TRBV7-2|-
CASSSRTGGGGYTF
TGTGCCAGCAGCTCTAGGACAGGGGGAGGTGGCTACACCTTC
>TRBD2|TRBJ2-2|TRBV28|-
CASSLAGGENTGELFF
TGTGCCAGCAGTCTAGCGGGAGGAGAGAACACCGGGGAGCTGTTTTTT
>TRBD1|TRBJ2-5|TRBV5-1|-
CASSLGPQGAQETQYF
TGCGCCAGCAGCTTGGGCCCCCAGGGGGCTCAAGAGACCCAGTACTTC
>TRBD1|TRBJ1-2|TRBV9|-
CASKRDRGMNYGYTF
TGTGCCAGCAAACGGGACAGGGGGATGAACTATGGCTACACCTTC
>TRBD2|TRBJ2-5|TRBV5-4|-
CASSLGASGVGSQYF
TGTGCCAGCAGCTTGGGGGCTAGCGGGGTGGGGTCCCAGTACTTC
>-|TRBJ2-5|TRBV27|-
CASSLIPGTRQETQYF
TGTGCCAGCAGCCTCATCCCCGGGACAAGACAAGAGACCCAGTACTTC
>TRBD1|TRBJ1-1|TRBV19|-
CASSRQGNTEAFF
TGTGCCAGTAGTAGACAGGGGAACACTGAAGCTTTCTTT
>-|TRBJ1-6|TRBV18|few
CASSQMDRDSPLHF
TGTGCCAGCTCACAGATGGACAGAGATTCACCCCTCCACTTT
>-|TRBJ2-7|TRBV30|-
CAWRSRGTIGVPSYEQYF
TGTGCCTGGAGATCTCGGGGTACCATCGGAGTCCCCTCCTACGAGCAGTACTTC
>-|TRBJ1-5|TRBV28|-
CASSLGGVTGLGQPQHF
TGTGCCAGCAGTTTAGGTGGTGTGACAGGACTAGGGCAGCCCCAGCATTTT
>TRBD1|TRBJ2-3|TRBV5-1|-
CASSLTSGGPDTQYF
TGCGCCAGCAGCTTGACGTCAGGGGGCCCAGATACGCAGTATTTT
>TRBD1|TRBJ1-2|TRBV28|-
CASSPLSFGPIQGGMGYTF
TGTGCCAGCAGTCCGTTGAGCTTTGGACCGATACAGGGGGGCATGGGCTACACCTTC
>TRBD1|TRBJ2-6|TRBV19|once
CASAFRQGRANVLTF
TGTGCCAGTGCTTTTAGACAGGGAAGAGCCAACGTCCTGACTTTC
>TRBD1|TRBJ2-7|TRBV15|-
CATSADRGSYEQYF
TGTGCCACCAGCGCGGACAGGGGTTCGTACGAGCAGTACTTC
>TRBD2|TRBJ2-7|TRBV28|-
CASMTSGLSYEQYF
TGTGCCAGCATGACTAGCGGACTTTCCTACGAGCAGTACTTC
>TRBD1|TRBJ1-5|TRBV28|-
CASSSWTGDHQPQHF
TGTGCCAGCAGTTCCTGGACAGGAGACCATCAGCCCCAGCATTTT
>TRBD1|TRBJ2-7|TRBV3-1/TRBV3-2|-
CASSQAPAGGTSDEQYF
TGTGCCAGTAGCCAAGCGCCCGCAGGGGGTACCTCCGACGAGCAGTACTTC
>TRBD2|TRBJ2-1|TRBV5-1|-
CASSPGSSGGNEQFF
TGCGCCAGCAGCCCGGGGTCTAGCGGGGGCAATGAGCAGTTCTTC
>-|TRBJ2-3|TRBV20-1|-
CSASPGLADTQYF
TGCAGTGCTAGTCCCGGACTCGCAGATACGCAGTATTTT
>-|TRBJ1-1|TRBV9|once
CASRRQPERNTEAFF
TGTGCCAGCAGGCGACAGCCGGAAAGGAACACTGAAGCTTTCTTT
>TRBD1|TRBJ1-4|TRBV19|-
CASSPMDRGLSTNEKLFF
TGTGCCAGTAGTCCGATGGACAGGGGGCTTTCAACTAATGAAAAACTGTTTTTT
>TRBD1|TRBJ1-6|TRBV3-1/TRBV3-2|few
CASSQDRVRGDSPLHF
TGTGCCAGCAGCCAAGATCGGGTCAGGGGGGATTCACCCCTCCACTTT
>-|TRBJ2-1|TRBV2|few
CASLRNEQFF
TGTGCCAGCCTGAGGAATGAGCAGTTCTTC
>TRBD2|TRBJ2-3|TRBV6-1|-
CASSVAGGPDTQYF
TGTGCCAGCAGTGTAGCGGGGGGGCCCGATACGCAGTATTTT
>-|TRBJ1-1|TRBV29-1|-
CSVVDTGQNTEAFF
TGCAGCGTTGTAGACACAGGCCAGAACACTGAAGCTTTCTTT
>-|TRBJ2-7|TRBV7-2|-
CASSARFPTSEQYF
TGTGCCAGCAGCGCTCGATTCCCTACGAGCGAGCAGTACTTC
>TRBD1|TRBJ1-4|TRBV28|-
CASIEGGSTNEKLFF
TGTGCCAGCATTGAAGGGGGCTCAACTAATGAAAAACTGTTTTTT
>-|TRBJ2-7|TRBV27|-
CASSLSRGNPYEQYF
TGTGCCAGCAGTTTATCACGGGGAAACCCCTACGAGCAGTACTTC
>-|TRBJ1-5|TRBV7-8|-
CASSLQGSDNQPQHF
TGTGCCAGCAGCCTACAGGGAAGCGACAATCAGCCCCAGCATTTT
>-|TRBJ2-1|TRBV2|-
CASKQGTTLNEQFF
TGTGCCAGCAAACAGGGTACGACCCTCAATGAGCAGTTCTTC
>TRBD1|TRBJ1-1|TRBV28|-
CASRTQGMNTEAFF
TGTGCCAGCAGAACACAGGGGATGAACACTGAAGCTTTCTTT
>TRBD2|TRBJ2-5|TRBV19|-
CASSQAGGRETQYF
TGTGCCAGTAGTCAGGCGGGAGGGCGCGAGACCCAGTACTTC
>-|TRBJ2-3|TRBV7-2|-
CASSQVPDTQYF
TGTGCCAGCAGCCAGGTCCCAGATACGCAGTATTTT
>TRBD1|TRBJ1-2|TRBV5-5|-
CASSRQGPGEFYGYTF
TGTGCCAGCAGTAGACAGGGACCGGGGGAGTTTTATGGCTACACCTTC
>-|TRBJ1-2|TRBV6-4|-
CASSVEQGPLAGYTF
TGTGCCAGCAGTGTCGAACAGGGCCCCTTGGCTGGCTACACCTTC